The rows below give T cell receptor beta chains drawn from one sample of a study of cytomegalovirus exposure and HLA in healthy donors. Assay used: immunoSEQ multiplex PCR; TCRdb lists only in-frame clones, some missing. The table shows about 200,000 clones, with 70% occurring only once. The sample taken for sequencing was PBMCs. Source of these receptors: a man aged 35-49 years in good health and CMV-seropositive. The CDR3 runs from the conserved cysteine through the conserved F or W. Each record gives: J gene, V gene, clone size, D gene, CDR3 DNA, CDR3 protein. The D gene is left open where the match is weak. Rows give clone size only sometimes, using once, few, many, or a class for an expanded clone.

TRBJ1-2,TRBV9,few,.,TGTGCCAGCAGCCCTACAGACAACTATGGCTACACCTTC,CASSPTDNYGYTF
TRBJ2-7,TRBV5-5,few,TRBD1,TGTGCCAGCAGTCTTACAGGGGGAGAGCAGTACTTC,CASSLTGGEQYF
TRBJ1-4,TRBV28,once,TRBD1,TGTGCCAGCAGTTTGTTTACCGGGACAGTCGATGAAAAACTGTTTTTT,CASSLFTGTVDEKLFF
TRBJ1-1,TRBV6-5,.,.,TGTGCCAGCAGCCCCACCGACAGGTCCAGTACTGAAGCTTTCTTT,CASSPTDRSSTEAFF
TRBJ2-2,TRBV28,few,.,TGTGCCAGCAGCAGCCCGAGTCGGGTGGGCACCGGGGAGCTGTTTTTT,CASSSPSRVGTGELFF
TRBJ2-5,TRBV6-5,.,TRBD1,TGTGCCAGCAGTTACTCGACAGGGCTCCGGGAGACCCAGTACTTC,CASSYSTGLRETQYF
TRBJ1-1,TRBV6-5,.,.,TGTGCCAGCAGTTACCTCTTGGGGCTAACTGAAGCTTTCTTT,CASSYLLGLTEAFF
TRBJ1-1,TRBV6-1,.,.,TGTGCCAGCAGTGCAGTTTGGAACACTGAAGCTTTCTTT,CASSAVWNTEAFF
TRBJ1-2,TRBV19,.,.,TGTGCCAGTAGTATAGCCGACAGTGGCTACACCTTC,CASSIADSGYTF
TRBJ2-6,TRBV11-2,.,TRBD1,TGTGCCAGCAGCGGTCAGGGGGCGCACGGCTCTGGGGCCAACGTCCTGACTTTC,CASSGQGAHGSGANVLTF
TRBJ1-4,TRBV5-6,.,.,TGTGCCAGCAGCTTGACCGGGATTTCAACTAATGAAAAACTGTTTTTT,CASSLTGISTNEKLFF
TRBJ2-1,TRBV7-9,.,TRBD2,TGTGCCACCCGGGGTAGCGGGGGAAATGAGCAGTTCTTC,CATRGSGGNEQFF
TRBJ2-2,TRBV9,few,.,TGTGCCAGCAGCACCACGGTGACCGGGGAGCTGTTTTTT,CASSTTVTGELFF
TRBJ2-2,TRBV7-8,.,.,TGTGCCAGCAGCCTAATAGATTCCGGGGAGCTGTTTTTT,CASSLIDSGELFF
TRBJ1-3,TRBV7-8,.,TRBD1,TGTGCCAGCAGCTTAGGTGGGACAGGCACTTCGACCATATATTTT,CASSLGGTGTSTIYF
TRBJ1-2,TRBV6-1,.,TRBD1,TGTGCCAGCAGTGAATCGGTGGGGCAGGGGGATAGGTATGGCTACACCTTC,CASSESVGQGDRYGYTF
TRBJ1-2,TRBV2,.,TRBD1,TGTGCCAGAAAAACCGGGACAGGGGAGTTTAACTATGGCTACACCTTC,CARKTGTGEFNYGYTF
TRBJ1-6,TRBV6-5,few,.,TGTGCCAGCAGTTACCGCACAATAAATTCACCCCTCCACTTT,CASSYRTINSPLHF
TRBJ2-3,TRBV7-2,.,TRBD2,TGTGCCAGCAGCTTCAAGGGAGCGGGGGCGACTAGCACAGATACGCAGTATTTT,CASSFKGAGATSTDTQYF
TRBJ2-7,TRBV2,once,TRBD1,TGTGCCAGCAGGGGAATGACAGGGACAGTCTTC,CASRGMTGTVF
TRBJ2-6,TRBV5-1,.,.,TGCGCCAGCAGCCCTCAGGGCTCTGGGGCCAACGTCCTGACTTTC,CASSPQGSGANVLTF
TRBJ2-1,TRBV6-5,.,TRBD1,TGTGCCAGCAGTAGGACAGGGGGAAAGTCAGATGAGCAGTTCTTC,CASSRTGGKSDEQFF
TRBJ1-2,TRBV7-8,.,.,TGTGCCAGCAGCTCCCGGACAGCGAACTATGGCTACACCTTC,CASSSRTANYGYTF
TRBJ2-5,TRBV10-3,once,TRBD2,TGTGCCATCAGTGAGTCGGGGACTAGCGGGGGGGCCGTGGAGACCCAGTACTTC,CAISESGTSGGAVETQYF
TRBJ1-5,TRBV7-9,.,TRBD1,TGTGCCAGCAGCGGTAGGACAGGGGGCGGTCAGCCCCAGCATTTT,CASSGRTGGGQPQHF
TRBJ2-7,TRBV6-5,.,TRBD1,TGTGCCAGCAGCCCCTCCGGGACAGCCTCCTACGAGCAGTACTTC,CASSPSGTASYEQYF
TRBJ1-1,TRBV27,.,.,TGTGCCAGCAGAAACCGTCCGTATCGTATAGGGACAAAGAACACTGAAGCTTTCTTT,CASRNRPYRIGTKNTEAFF
TRBJ1-6,TRBV27,.,.,TGTGCCAGCAGTTGGGGGCCCAATAATTCACCCCTCCACTTT,CASSWGPNNSPLHF
TRBJ2-3,TRBV19,.,.,TGTGCCAGTAGCAAGACGTCGGCGGGGACAGATACGCAGTATTTT,CASSKTSAGTDTQYF
TRBJ2-7,TRBV11-2,.,TRBD1,TGTGCCAGCAGCTCAGGGTGGGACAGGGCCTACGAGCAGTACTTC,CASSSGWDRAYEQYF
TRBJ2-1,TRBV7-9,.,TRBD2,TGTGCCAGCAGCCTACCGGGACTAGCGGGGGCCAATGAGCAGTTCTTC,CASSLPGLAGANEQFF
TRBJ1-5,TRBV4-2,.,TRBD1,TGTGCCAGCAGCCAGTCCGGGACAGGGGATCAGCCCCAGCATTTT,CASSQSGTGDQPQHF
TRBJ1-1,TRBV2,.,TRBD1,TGTGCCAGCAGACCCCGGGACAGCATGAACACTGAAGCTTTCTTT,CASRPRDSMNTEAFF
TRBJ2-7,TRBV9,.,TRBD1,TGTGCCAGCAGCCCCTGGACAGGTACCTACGAGCAGTACTTC,CASSPWTGTYEQYF
TRBJ2-3,TRBV7-7,.,TRBD1,TGTGCCAGCAGCTCAACAGGGGCCAGCACAGATACGCAGTATTTT,CASSSTGASTDTQYF
TRBJ1-4,TRBV6-1,.,TRBD1,TGTGCCAGCCGTGCCCTCGGGACAGGGGGTGAAAAACTGTTTTTT,CASRALGTGGEKLFF
TRBJ2-5,TRBV7-7,.,.,TGTGCCAGCAGCTTAAAGACTTCTGGGGAGACCCAGTACTTC,CASSLKTSGETQYF
TRBJ2-7,TRBV6-5,few,.,TGTGCCAGCACCCCCCAGAAAGAGCAGTACTTC,CASTPQKEQYF
TRBJ1-2,TRBV28,.,.,TGTGCCAGCAGTTGGGCAGGGTCGTTCCGTGGATACACCTTC,CASSWAGSFRGYTF
TRBJ2-7,TRBV27,.,TRBD1,TGTGCCAGCAGTTGGACAGGGACCTACGAGCAGTACTTC,CASSWTGTYEQYF
TRBJ1-1,TRBV6-1,.,TRBD1,TGTGCCAGCGACGATGACAGGGGTACTGAAGCTTTCTTT,CASDDDRGTEAFF
TRBJ2-5,TRBV11-1,once,.,TGTGCCAGCAGCTCTACCACCAAGCTAGAGACCCAGTACTTC,CASSSTTKLETQYF
TRBJ2-1,TRBV2,.,.,TGTGCCAGCTCCCCTTACAATGAGCAGTTCTTC,CASSPYNEQFF
TRBJ2-2,TRBV6-6,once,.,TGTGCCAGCACCCAGGGGGGAACCGGGGAGCTGTTTTTT,CASTQGGTGELFF
TRBJ2-1,TRBV29-1,few,TRBD2,TGCAGCGTTCGGCGGGGGGGGTACAATGAGCAGTTCTTC,CSVRRGGYNEQFF
TRBJ1-2,TRBV2,.,TRBD1,TGTGCCAGCAGTCGACAGGGGGCTGGGGGTGATGGCTACACCTTC,CASSRQGAGGDGYTF
TRBJ2-1,TRBV27,.,.,TGTGCCAGCAGTTCCCCGGACAGATCCCGGTTCTTC,CASSSPDRSRFF
TRBJ1-1,TRBV28,.,.,TGTGCCAGCAGAAGAGAGGGGAGGAGGACTGAAGCTTTCTTT,CASRREGRRTEAFF
TRBJ1-4,TRBV5-4,.,.,TGTGCCAGCAGCTTGCAGGGAAGCAATGAAAAACTGTTTTTT,CASSLQGSNEKLFF
TRBJ2-7,TRBV19,.,.,TGTGCCAGTAGTATAGGTGAGAATTCCTACGAGCAGTACTTC,CASSIGENSYEQYF
TRBJ1-2,TRBV7-9,.,.,TGTTCCAGCAGCTTACGGCCCAACAGGGTCAGAAGCTACACCTTC,CSSSLRPNRVRSYTF
TRBJ2-1,TRBV7-3,.,TRBD2,TGTGCCAGCAGCCAAGCGGGGTACAATGAGCAGTTCTTC,CASSQAGYNEQFF
TRBJ2-7,TRBV10-3,.,.,TGTGCCATCAGTGAGTCCCTGGGTATGGGGGGGCAAGACAACGAGCAGTACTTC,CAISESLGMGGQDNEQYF
TRBJ1-5,TRBV7-2,.,.,TGTGCCAGCAGCTTAAGGTGGCAGCGGAGCAATCAGCCCCAGCATTTT,CASSLRWQRSNQPQHF
TRBJ1-4,TRBV19,few,.,TGTGCCAGTAGTATTACAGGGACGTGGAATGAAAAACTGTTTTTT,CASSITGTWNEKLFF
TRBJ2-5,TRBV4-1,.,TRBD1,TGCGCCAGCAGCCACGAATACAGGGGAGAGAAGACCCAGTACTTC,CASSHEYRGEKTQYF
TRBJ1-2,TRBV19,.,TRBD1,TGTGCCAGCAAGGGACAGGGGGCGAGAGGCTACACCTTC,CASKGQGARGYTF
TRBJ1-6,TRBV4-3,.,.,TGCGCCAGCAGCCAAGGAGGCGGTACTTCACCCCTCCACTTT,CASSQGGGTSPLHF
TRBJ1-5,TRBV27,.,TRBD1,TGTGCCAGCACCGAATTCCCGGGACAGGGCCAGCAGCCCCAGCATTTT,CASTEFPGQGQQPQHF